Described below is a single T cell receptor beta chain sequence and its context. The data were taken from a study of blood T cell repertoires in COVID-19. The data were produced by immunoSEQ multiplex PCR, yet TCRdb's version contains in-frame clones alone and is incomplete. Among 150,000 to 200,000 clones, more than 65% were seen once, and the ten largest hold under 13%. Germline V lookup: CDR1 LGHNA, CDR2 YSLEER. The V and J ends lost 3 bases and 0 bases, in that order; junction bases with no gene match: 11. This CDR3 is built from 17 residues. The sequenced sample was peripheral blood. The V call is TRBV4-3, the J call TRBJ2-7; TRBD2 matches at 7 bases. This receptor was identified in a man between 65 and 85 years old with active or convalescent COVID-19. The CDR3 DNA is TGCGCCAGCAGCCAGGTAAAGTCTAGCGGAAGCTCCTACGAGCAGTACTTC. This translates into CASSQVKSSGSSYEQYF.